This T cell receptor (beta chain) comes out of a study of blood T cell repertoires in COVID-19. In the source study's methods: Reference gene primer amplification gave nucleated cell count estimates. Repertoires were generated with immunoSEQ multiplex PCR, while TCRdb's copy carries only in-frame clones and drops some. V and J calls plus clone size are reproduced from that table; the DNA served to infer D and trimming. The repertoire includes some 150,000 clones, 75% to 85% of them detected once, and over 8% sits in the top ten. The CDR3 has 15 residues. Germline V gene data show CDR1 as MDHEN and CDR2 as SYDVKM. Trimming removed 2 bases from V and 4 bases from J; junction bases left unmatched: 4.

Input material: peripheral blood. The rearrangement joins TRBV28 to TRBJ1-5; 8 nucleotides align to TRBD1. The origin of this receptor is a woman in her 50s with acute or convalescent COVID-19. CDR3 nucleotides: TGTGCCAGCAGTTTAGTAACAGGGGGAAATCAGCCCCAGCATTTT. This codes for CASSLVTGGNQPQHF.